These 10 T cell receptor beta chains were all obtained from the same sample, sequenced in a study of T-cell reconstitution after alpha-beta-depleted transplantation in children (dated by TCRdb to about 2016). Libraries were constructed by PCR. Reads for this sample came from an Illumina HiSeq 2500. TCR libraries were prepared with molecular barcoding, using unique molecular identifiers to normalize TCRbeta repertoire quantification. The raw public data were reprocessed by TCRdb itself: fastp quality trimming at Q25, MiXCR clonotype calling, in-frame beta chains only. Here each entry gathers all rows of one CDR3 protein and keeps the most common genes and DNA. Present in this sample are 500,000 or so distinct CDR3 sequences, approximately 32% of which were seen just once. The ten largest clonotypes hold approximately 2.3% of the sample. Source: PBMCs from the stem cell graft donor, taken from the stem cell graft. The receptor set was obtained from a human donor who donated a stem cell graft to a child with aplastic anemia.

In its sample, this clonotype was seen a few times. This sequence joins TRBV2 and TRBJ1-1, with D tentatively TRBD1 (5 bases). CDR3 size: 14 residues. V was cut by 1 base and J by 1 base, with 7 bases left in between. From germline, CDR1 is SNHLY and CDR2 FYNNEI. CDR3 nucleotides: TGTGCCAGCAGTGAAGGGAGGGGGAACACTGAAGCTTTCTTT. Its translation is CASSEGRGNTEAFF.

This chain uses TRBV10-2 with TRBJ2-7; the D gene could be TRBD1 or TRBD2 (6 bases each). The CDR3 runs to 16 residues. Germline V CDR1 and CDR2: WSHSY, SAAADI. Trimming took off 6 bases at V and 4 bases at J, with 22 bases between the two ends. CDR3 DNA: TGCGCCAGCAGGGATATAAGGACGGAAGGGGGGTACGAGCAGTACTTC. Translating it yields CASRDIRTEGGYEQYF.

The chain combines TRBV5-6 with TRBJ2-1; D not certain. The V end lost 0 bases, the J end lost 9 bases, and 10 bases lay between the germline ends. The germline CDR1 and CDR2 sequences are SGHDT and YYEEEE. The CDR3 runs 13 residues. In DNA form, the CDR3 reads TGTGCCAGCAGCTTGGCTAGAAGGTCTGAGCAGTTCTTC. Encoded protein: CASSLARRSEQFF.

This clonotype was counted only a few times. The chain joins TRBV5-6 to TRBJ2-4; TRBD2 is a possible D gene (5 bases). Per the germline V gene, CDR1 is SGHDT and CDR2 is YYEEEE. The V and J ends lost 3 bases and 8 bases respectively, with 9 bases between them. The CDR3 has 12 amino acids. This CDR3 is CASSSGNDIQYF. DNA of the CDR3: TGTGCCAGCAGCTCGGGAAACGACATTCAGTACTTC.

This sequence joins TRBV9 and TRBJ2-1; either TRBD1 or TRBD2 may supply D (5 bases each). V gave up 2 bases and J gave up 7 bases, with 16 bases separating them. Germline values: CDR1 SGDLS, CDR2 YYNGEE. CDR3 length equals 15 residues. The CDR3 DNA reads TGTGCCAGCAGCGTGGGTCTGGGGGTGGAGAATGAGCAGTTCTTC. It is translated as CASSVGLGVENEQFF.

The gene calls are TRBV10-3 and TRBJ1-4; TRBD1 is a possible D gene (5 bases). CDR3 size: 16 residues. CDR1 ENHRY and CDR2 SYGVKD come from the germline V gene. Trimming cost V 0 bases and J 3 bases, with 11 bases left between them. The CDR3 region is CAISESPGAANEKLFF. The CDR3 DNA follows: TGTGCCATCAGTGAGTCTCCTGGGGCGGCTAATGAAAAACTGTTTTTT.

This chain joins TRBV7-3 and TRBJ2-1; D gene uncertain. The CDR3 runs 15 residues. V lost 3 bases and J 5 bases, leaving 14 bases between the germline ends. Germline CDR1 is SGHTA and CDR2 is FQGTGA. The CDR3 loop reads CASSFNSAIHNEQFF. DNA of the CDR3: TGTGCCAGCAGCTTCAACAGTGCCATTCACAATGAGCAGTTCTTC.

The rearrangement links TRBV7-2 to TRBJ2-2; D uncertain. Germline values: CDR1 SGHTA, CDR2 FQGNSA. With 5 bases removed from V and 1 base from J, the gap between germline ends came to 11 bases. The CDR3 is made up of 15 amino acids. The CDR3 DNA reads TGTGCCAGCAGCCCCAGTAACAGGAACACCGGGGAGCTGTTTTTT. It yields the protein CASSPSNRNTGELFF.

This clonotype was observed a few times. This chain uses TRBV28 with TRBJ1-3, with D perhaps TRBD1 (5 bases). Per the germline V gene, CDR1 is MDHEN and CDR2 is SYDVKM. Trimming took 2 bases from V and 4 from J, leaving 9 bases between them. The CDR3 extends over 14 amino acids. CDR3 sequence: CASSLRTLGNTIYF. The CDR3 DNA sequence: TGTGCCAGCAGTTTACGGACACTCGGAAACACCATATATTTT.

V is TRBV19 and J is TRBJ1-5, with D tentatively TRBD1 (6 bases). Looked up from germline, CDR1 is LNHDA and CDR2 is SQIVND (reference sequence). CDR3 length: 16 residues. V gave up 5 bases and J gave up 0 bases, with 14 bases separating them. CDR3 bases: TGTGCCAGTAGTGGGGGGGGCTCGGTTAGCAATCAGCCCCAGCATTTT. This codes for CASSGGGSVSNQPQHF.